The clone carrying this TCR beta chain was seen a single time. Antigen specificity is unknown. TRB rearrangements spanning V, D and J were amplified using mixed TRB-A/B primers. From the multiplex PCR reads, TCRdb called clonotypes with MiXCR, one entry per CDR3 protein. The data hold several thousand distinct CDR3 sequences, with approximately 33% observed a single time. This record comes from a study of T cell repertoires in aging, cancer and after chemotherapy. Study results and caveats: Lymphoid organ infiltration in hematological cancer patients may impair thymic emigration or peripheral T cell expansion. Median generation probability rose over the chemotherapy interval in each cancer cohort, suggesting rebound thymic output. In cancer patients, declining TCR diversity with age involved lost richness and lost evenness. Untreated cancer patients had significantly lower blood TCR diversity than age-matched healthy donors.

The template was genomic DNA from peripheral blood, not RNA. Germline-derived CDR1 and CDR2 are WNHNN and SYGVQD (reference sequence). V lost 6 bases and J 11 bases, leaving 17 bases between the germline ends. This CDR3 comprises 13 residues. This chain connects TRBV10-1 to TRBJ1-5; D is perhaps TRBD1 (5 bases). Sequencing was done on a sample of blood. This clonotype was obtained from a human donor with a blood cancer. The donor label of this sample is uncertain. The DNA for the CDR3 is TGCGCCAGCAGCCAGGAAAGGGACTGCGCCCAGCATTTT. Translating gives CASSQERDCAQHF.